The clone carrying this T cell receptor (beta chain) was detected a few times. One entry per CDR3 protein results from TCRdb running MiXCR on the 5' RACE reads. The data show under 40,000 distinct CDR3 sequences, 7.7% seen once. The data were obtained in a study of T-cell memory formation after mild COVID-19. This CDR3 has 11 amino acids. V lost 10 bases and J lost 4, with 11 bases in between. Looked up from germline, CDR1 is SGDLS and CDR2 is YYNGEE. The chain has TRBV9 and TRBJ1-1; D is unresolved. The receptor was derived from a man aged 18 to 30 who had mild COVID-19 (a few samples of this study predate the infection). Cell type and time point are not known. Specimen: PBMCs or a T cell subset sorted from them (not recorded which). As DNA, the CDR3 is TGTGCCCCCCTAGGTGGCACTGAAGCTTTCTTT. As protein: CAPLGGTEAFF. Supplemented by reference TRBV9 and TRBJ1-1, the full variable domain reads DSGVTQTPKHLITATGQRVTLRCSPRSGDLSVYWYQQSLDQGLQFLIQYYNGEERAKGNILERFSAQQFPDLHSELNLSSLELGDSALYFCAPLGGTEAFFGQGTRLTVV.